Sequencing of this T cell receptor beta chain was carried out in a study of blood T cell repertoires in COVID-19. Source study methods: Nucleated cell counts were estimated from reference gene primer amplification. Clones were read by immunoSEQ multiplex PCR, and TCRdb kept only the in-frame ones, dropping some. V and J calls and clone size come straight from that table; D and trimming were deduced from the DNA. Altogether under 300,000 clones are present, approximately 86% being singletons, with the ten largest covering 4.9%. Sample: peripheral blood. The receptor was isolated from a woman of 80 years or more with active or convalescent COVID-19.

In DNA, the CDR3 is TGCGCCAGCAGCCGCGGGACAGGTCCCACAGATACGCAGTATTTT. It is translated as CASSRGTGPTDTQYF. This rearrangement joins TRBV5-1 to TRBJ2-3, with 8 positions matching TRBD1. The V and J ends lost 4 bases and 2 bases, in that order; junction bases with no gene match: 6. CDR1 SGHRS and CDR2 YFSETQ come from the germline V gene. The length of the CDR3 is 15 residues.